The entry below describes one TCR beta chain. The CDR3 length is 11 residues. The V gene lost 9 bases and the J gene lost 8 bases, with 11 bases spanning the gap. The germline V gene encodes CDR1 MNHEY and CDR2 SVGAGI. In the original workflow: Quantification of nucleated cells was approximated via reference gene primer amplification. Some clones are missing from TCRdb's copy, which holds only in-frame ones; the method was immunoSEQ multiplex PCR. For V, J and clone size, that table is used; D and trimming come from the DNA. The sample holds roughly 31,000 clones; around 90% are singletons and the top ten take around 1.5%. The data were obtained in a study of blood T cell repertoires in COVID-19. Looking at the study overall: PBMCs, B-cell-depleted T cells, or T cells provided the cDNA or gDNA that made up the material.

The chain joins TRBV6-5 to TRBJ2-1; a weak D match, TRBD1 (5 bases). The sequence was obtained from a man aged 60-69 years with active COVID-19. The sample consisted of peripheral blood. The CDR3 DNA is TGTGCCAGTCGCCAGGGCGATGAGCAGTTCTTC. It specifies CASRQGDEQFF.